The 29 T cell receptor beta chains in this list originate from one sample, sequenced in a study of cytomegalovirus exposure and HLA in healthy donors. The PCR contained 60 Vbeta and 13 Jbeta primers. Profiling relied on immunoSEQ multiplex PCR, and the TCRdb table lists in-frame clones only, not all of them. The sample has around 170,000 clones, 82% seen once. The specimen sequenced was PBMCs. The receptors originated from a man in his forties in good health and CMV-seronegative.

The chain's CDR3 is CSARLVAEAFF. Here the CDR3 DNA reads TGCAGTGCTAGACTGGTAGCTGAAGCTTTCTTT. The chain joins TRBV20-1 to TRBJ1-1, with unresolved D. The CDR3 has 11 amino acids. Germline assignment: CDR1 DFQATT and CDR2 SNEGSKA (reference sequence). Trimming removed 2 bases at V and 6 bases at J, with 7 bases between.

The chain has TRBV7-3 and TRBJ2-1; tentative D call: TRBD2 (5 bases). The CDR3 consists of 15 residues. Trimming shortened V by 2 bases and J by 1 base, and 9 bases separated the two germline ends. Germline V lookup: CDR1 SGHTA, CDR2 FQGTGA. For the CDR3, the DNA is TGTGCCAGCAGCTTAGTCCGAGGGTCCTACAATGAGCAGTTCTTC. This sequence encodes CASSLVRGSYNEQFF.

This chain links TRBV27 with TRBJ1-1; 7 nucleotides line up with TRBD1. This CDR3 is 15 amino acids long. Trimming removed 5 bases from V and 4 bases from J; junction bases left unmatched: 10. Germline lookup yields CDR1 MNHEY and CDR2 SMNVEV (reference sequence). The DNA for the CDR3 is TGTGCCAGCAGTCCCCAGAAGGGACAGACCACTGAAGCTTTCTTT. It translates to CASSPQKGQTTEAFF.

The sample holds one count of this clone. The rearrangement joins TRBV5-1 to TRBJ2-5, with 8 positions matching TRBD1. Germline V lookup: CDR1 SGHRS, CDR2 YFSETQ. J gave up 5 bases and V 4 bases, and 10 bases lay outside the gene matches. The CDR3 consists of 15 residues. As DNA, the CDR3 is TGCGCCAGCAGCGAAAATACAGGGGGACGGGAGACCCAGTACTTC. Protein: CASSENTGGRETQYF.

The V and J genes are TRBV6-1 and TRBJ1-2, with 9 bases identical to TRBD1. Germline loops: CDR1 MNHNS, CDR2 SASEGT. The trim removed 6 bases at V and 4 bases at J, leaving 6 bases unmatched. The CDR3 runs 14 residues. CDR3 in DNA: TGTGCCAGCAGCGAAACGACAGGGGGCTATGGCTACACCTTC. Translating it yields CASSETTGGYGYTF.

The V call is TRBV28, the J call TRBJ1-2; possibly TRBD1 for D (6 bases). Per germline, CDR1 MDHEN and CDR2 SYDVKM. The CDR3 has 14 residues. V gave up 4 bases and J gave up 0 bases, with 9 bases separating them. The CDR3 spells CASSWGGSNYGYTF. CDR3 in DNA: TGTGCCAGCAGTTGGGGGGGCTCTAACTATGGCTACACCTTC.

This chain links TRBV19 with TRBJ2-3; no clear D. V was clipped by 5 bases and J by 5 bases, with 11 bases between them. The CDR3 extends over 13 amino acids. Per the germline V gene, CDR1 is LNHDA and CDR2 is SQIVND (reference sequence). CDR3 sequence (DNA): TGTGCCAGTAGTCTCATCTCGGGAGATACGCAGTATTTT. Protein product: CASSLISGDTQYF.

The gene calls are TRBV6-6 and TRBJ1-5; D is unresolved. Germline assignment: CDR1 MNHNY and CDR2 SVGAGI (reference sequence). CDR3 length: 15 residues. V was trimmed by 11 bases and J by 0 bases, leaving 17 bases between them. The CDR3 region is CAAGEPFNSNQPQHF. In DNA form, the CDR3 reads TGTGCCGCCGGGGAGCCGTTTAATAGCAATCAGCCCCAGCATTTT.

V usage is TRBV28 and J usage is TRBJ2-7, with TRBD1 matching 7 bases. The CDR3 length is 19 residues. V lost 3 bases to trimming and J lost 0 bases; unmatched junction nucleotides: 17. Germline lookup yields CDR1 MDHEN and CDR2 SYDVKM. The CDR3 region is CASSFNRDSPTVDSYEQYF. As DNA, the CDR3 is TGTGCCAGCAGTTTCAATCGGGACAGCCCTACTGTGGACTCCTACGAGCAGTACTTC. Using reference TRBV28 and TRBJ2-7 for the parts outside the CDR3, the full variable domain is DVKVTQSSRYLVKRTGEKVFLECVQDMDHENMFWYRQDPGLGLRLIYFSYDVKMKEKGDIPEGYSVSREKKERFSLILESASTNQTSMYLCASSFNRDSPTVDSYEQYFGPGTRLTVT.

The chain is built from TRBV27 and TRBJ1-4; TRBD1 agrees at 11 bases. CDR3 size: 15 residues. V was pared by 5 bases and J by 7 bases, with 6 bases of the junction left unmatched. Germline-derived CDR1 and CDR2 are MNHEY and SMNVEV (reference sequence). CDR3 DNA: TGTGCCAGCAGTCCATGGACAGGGGGCTCTGAAAAACTGTTTTTT. It codes for CASSPWTGGSEKLFF.

The V call is TRBV18, the J call TRBJ1-5; no definite D call. V lost 5 bases and J 4 bases, leaving 9 bases between the germline ends. Germline CDR1 is KGHSH and CDR2 is LQKENI. CDR3 length equals 13 residues. As DNA, the CDR3 is TGTGCCAGCTCATCCGGACTTAATCAGCCCCAGCATTTT. Translation: CASSSGLNQPQHF. The full variable domain, with the rest looked up from reference TRBV18 and TRBJ1-5, is NAGVMQNPRHLVRRRGQEARLRCSPMKGHSHVYWYRQLPEEGLKFMVYLQKENIIDESGMPKERFSAEFPKEGPSILRIQQVVRGDSAAYFCASSSGLNQPQHFGDGTRLSIL.

The chain recombines TRBV5-4 with TRBJ2-5; 9 nucleotides line up with TRBD2. The CDR3 has 16 amino acids. V lost 2 bases and J lost 2; bases outside the gene matches: 7. The germline gives CDR1 SGHNT, CDR2 YYREEE (reference sequence). The CDR3 spells CASSLQRGESQETQYF. CDR3 DNA: TGTGCCAGCAGCTTACAGCGGGGGGAATCTCAAGAGACCCAGTACTTC.

J is TRBJ2-5 and V is TRBV11-3, with D perhaps TRBD1 (6 bases). This CDR3 is 15 amino acids long. Germline lookup yields CDR1 SGHNT and CDR2 YENEEA. Between the trimmed V and J ends, which lost 3 bases and 2 bases, there was a span of 13 bases. CDR3 in amino acids: CASSFGLRGQETQYF. DNA of the CDR3: TGTGCCAGCAGCTTTGGATTAAGGGGGCAAGAGACCCAGTACTTC.

The chain combines TRBV4-1 with TRBJ2-7, with a tentative D call TRBD2 (6 bases). This CDR3 has 14 residues. Germline assignment: CDR1 MGHRA and CDR2 YSYEKL. Trimming cost V 4 bases and J 6 bases, with 16 bases left between them. CDR3 DNA: TGCGCCAGCAGCCTCGGGGGATTTCCGGGCGAGCAGTACTTC. The encoded protein is CASSLGGFPGEQYF.

This chain links TRBV5-6 with TRBJ2-3; D perhaps matches TRBD2 (5 bases). Germline V lookup: CDR1 SGHDT, CDR2 YYEEEE. The CDR3 has 17 residues. Deletions cut 4 bases from V and 2 bases from J, with 20 bases between. CDR3 sequence (DNA): TGTGCCAGCAGCCCTCTCGAGGGCCCCTCCTTCACAGATACGCAGTATTTT. Protein: CASSPLEGPSFTDTQYF. The complete variable domain, with remaining parts taken from reference TRBV5-6 and TRBJ2-3, reads DAGVTQSPTHLIKTRGQQVTLRCSPKSGHDTVSWYQQALGQGPQFIFQYYEEEERQRGNFPDRFSGHQFPNYSSELNVNALLLGDSALYLCASSPLEGPSFTDTQYFGPGTRLTVL.

The chain recombines TRBV30 with TRBJ1-4; D unresolved. The V end lost 1 base, the J end lost 8 bases, and 11 bases lay between the germline ends. The germline CDR1 and CDR2 sequences are GTSNPN and SVGIG (reference sequence). The CDR3 runs to 13 residues. This CDR3 is CAWSGVSGEKLFF. As DNA, the CDR3 is TGTGCCTGGAGTGGAGTGAGCGGCGAAAAACTGTTTTTT. Looking up the rest from reference TRBV30 and TRBJ1-4 gives the full variable domain: SQTIHQWPATLVQPVGSPLSLECTVEGTSNPNLYWYRQAAGRGLQLLFYSVGIGQISSEVPQNLSASRPQDRQFILSSKKLLLSDSGFYLCAWSGVSGEKLFFGSGTQLSVL.

This chain connects TRBV5-4 to TRBJ2-7; D may be TRBD1 (5 bases). The CDR3 has 14 amino acids. Trimming took off 0 bases at V and 4 bases at J, with 11 bases between the two ends. The germline V gene encodes CDR1 SGHNT and CDR2 YYREEE (reference sequence). The CDR3 sequence: CASSLDRKVYEQYF. CDR3 nucleotide sequence: TGTGCCAGCAGCTTGGACAGGAAGGTATACGAGCAGTACTTC. Together with reference TRBV5-4 and TRBJ2-7, the CDR3 gives the full variable domain: ETGVTQSPTHLIKTRGQQVTLRCSSQSGHNTVSWYQQALGQGPQFIFQYYREEENGRGNFPPRFSGLQFPNYSSELNVNALELDDSALYLCASSLDRKVYEQYFGPGTRLTVT.

The chain recombines TRBV30 with TRBJ1-2; D is uncertain. The CDR3 is 12 amino acids. CDR1 and CDR2 from the germline V gene are GTSNPN and SVGIG (reference sequence). The V gene lost 2 bases and the J gene lost 6 bases, with 10 bases spanning the gap. The CDR3 DNA is TGTGCCTGGAGTACGGGGTCTCATGGCTACACCTTC. Protein sequence: CAWSTGSHGYTF.

This chain uses TRBV7-9 with TRBJ2-3; 9 bases are shared with TRBD2. J lost 3 bases, V lost 5 bases, and 3 bases had no gene match. This CDR3 spans 14 amino acids. Per germline, CDR1 SEHNR and CDR2 FQNEAQ (reference sequence). The CDR3 DNA sequence: TGTGCCAGCAGCACAACTAGCGGGACAGATACGCAGTATTTT. This translates into CASSTTSGTDTQYF.

The chain is built from TRBV5-1 and TRBJ1-2; no clear D gene. Between the trimmed V and J ends, which lost 3 bases and 4 bases, there was a span of 13 bases. The CDR3 sequence is 14 residues long. Germline V gene sequence: CDR1 SGHRS, CDR2 YFSETQ. This CDR3 is CASSSPAGSYGYTF. CDR3 nucleotide sequence: TGCGCCAGCAGCTCCCCCGCGGGTTCCTATGGCTACACCTTC.

This chain connects TRBV7-3 to TRBJ2-3, with no clear D. The germline gives CDR1 SGHTA, CDR2 FQGTGA. The V end lost 0 bases, the J end lost 0 bases, and 7 bases lay between the germline ends. The CDR3 runs 15 residues. This CDR3 reads CASSLTTASTDTQYF. The CDR3 bases are TGTGCCAGCAGCTTAACCACAGCAAGCACAGATACGCAGTATTTT.

V is TRBV5-1 and J is TRBJ2-1; 7 nucleotides agree with TRBD2. V dropped 1 base and J dropped 2; count of bases not matched to a gene: 6. The V gene's germline CDR1 is SGHRS and CDR2 YFSETQ. This CDR3 region has 16 residues. The CDR3 DNA reads as TGCGCCAGCAGCTTGTTCGGGGGGTTGGCCTACAATGAGCAGTTCTTC. Encoded protein: CASSLFGGLAYNEQFF.

V gene TRBV30 combines with J gene TRBJ1-4, with 7 bases that match TRBD1. The ends lost 4 bases at V and 14 bases at J; junction bases unmatched: 7. The CDR3 is 11 amino acids. The germline V gene has CDR1 GTSNPN and CDR2 SVGIG (reference sequence). The CDR3 DNA reads TGTGCCTGGACCTCGGGACAGACTCTGTTTTTT. Protein: CAWTSGQTLFF.

The gene calls are TRBV6-5 and TRBJ2-2; D may be TRBD1 (6 bases). V was clipped by 3 bases and J by 6 bases, with 14 bases between them. The CDR3 has 15 residues. The germline V gene has CDR1 MNHEY and CDR2 SVGAGI. CDR3 sequence (DNA): TGTGCCAGCAGTTATACCCCACAGGGTCCCGGGGAGCTGTTTTTT. Its translation: CASSYTPQGPGELFF.

The chain links TRBV28 to TRBJ1-1; D gene unclear. The CDR3 totals 11 residues. V gave up 2 bases and J gave up 8 bases, with 6 bases separating them. Looked up from germline, CDR1 is MDHEN and CDR2 is SYDVKM. The CDR3 reads CASSLMEEAFF. The CDR3 DNA reads TGTGCCAGCAGTTTAATGGAGGAAGCTTTCTTT.

The chain links TRBV14 to TRBJ2-2; D call uncertain. Between the trimmed V and J ends, which lost 0 bases and 8 bases, there was a span of 10 bases. The CDR3 consists of 14 residues. Germline assignment: CDR1 SGHDN and CDR2 FVKESK. As DNA, the CDR3 is TGTGCCAGCAGCCAAGAGTATGCGTCAGGGGAGCTGTTTTTT. It specifies CASSQEYASGELFF.

This chain joins TRBV4-1 and TRBJ1-4; 9 nucleotides agree with TRBD1. Losses at the gene ends were 6 bases for V and 11 bases for J; bases not matched to a gene: 13. This CDR3 comprises 15 residues. CDR1 and CDR2 (germline): MGHRA, YSYEKL. The CDR3 DNA reads as TGCGCCAGCAGTCAAAGACCGGGACAGGGACTCAAACTGTTTTTT. Amino acid sequence: CASSQRPGQGLKLFF.

This clone was found a few times. The chain combines TRBV29-1 with TRBJ2-1, with 9 bases aligning to TRBD2. This CDR3 region has 14 residues. V was clipped by 6 bases and J by 2 bases; unmatched bases: 5. CDR1 SQVTM and CDR2 ANQGSEA come from the germline V gene. The CDR3: CSVTLAGPYNEQFF. DNA of the CDR3: TGCAGCGTCACCCTAGCGGGACCCTACAATGAGCAGTTCTTC.

V is TRBV6-1 and J is TRBJ2-7, with 16 bases identical to TRBD2. The germline CDR1 and CDR2 sequences are MNHNS and SASEGT. The V gene end was trimmed by 3 bases and the J gene end by 5 bases; junction bases not matched to a gene: 7. The CDR3 is made up of 17 amino acids. CDR3 sequence (DNA): TGTGCCAGCAGTGAGGGGACTAGCGGGAGGGGGAGGAACGAGCAGTACTTC. Protein: CASSEGTSGRGRNEQYF.